A selection of T cell receptor beta chains follows, all from one sample in a study of CD8+ T cells in alopecia areata. Assay used: immunoSEQ multiplex PCR; TCRdb lists only in-frame clones, some missing. This sample yields about 160,000 clones, of which 55% to 75% are seen a single time; over 0.85% belongs to the top ten. The material sequenced was CD4+ T cells sorted from blood, taken at week 4, from a patient treated with tofacitinib. The receptors shown here come from a human donor with alopecia areata. CDR3s include the opening cysteine and the closing phenylalanine or tryptophan. A D gene is named only where the DNA matches it firmly. Clone size, where shown, is once, few, many, or a class for clones that have expanded.

J: TRBJ2-3
V: TRBV6-5
D: NA
size: NA
DNA: TGTGCCAGCCGTACCTCTTTGGGCACAGATACGCAGTATTTT
CDR3: CASRTSLGTDTQYF

J: TRBJ2-2
V: TRBV30
D: TRBD1
size: NA
DNA: TGTGCCCTTCCTAGACAGGGGTACGGGGAGCTGTTTTTT
CDR3: CALPRQGYGELFF

J: TRBJ2-3
V: TRBV4-1
D: TRBD1
size: few
DNA: TGCGCCAGCAGCAAGGACAGGTGGGCGTCCACAGATACGCAGTATTTT
CDR3: CASSKDRWASTDTQYF

J: TRBJ2-1
V: TRBV4-1
D: NA
size: once
DNA: TGCGCCAGCAGCCAAGGGCGAGGACAGACCTACAATGAGCAGTTCTTC
CDR3: CASSQGRGQTYNEQFF

J: TRBJ2-5
V: TRBV6-6
D: NA
size: few
DNA: TGTGCCAGCAGACCCGGTGGGGGGCAAGAGACCCAGTACTTC
CDR3: CASRPGGGQETQYF

J: TRBJ1-5
V: TRBV15
D: NA
size: NA
DNA: TGTGCCACCAGCAGATTGGGGGACGGAGGCAATCAGCCCCAGCATTTT
CDR3: CATSRLGDGGNQPQHF

J: TRBJ1-2
V: TRBV6-6
D: NA
size: NA
DNA: TGTGCCAGCACTTGGGGGGGTGGCTACACCTTC
CDR3: CASTWGGGYTF

J: TRBJ2-3
V: TRBV6-5
D: NA
size: NA
DNA: TGTGCCAGCAGTTATTCAAGGGGAGATACGCAGTATTTT
CDR3: CASSYSRGDTQYF

J: TRBJ1-4
V: TRBV7-8
D: NA
size: once
DNA: TGTGCCAGCAGTCGAAGTGCAACTAATGAAAAACTGTTTTTT
CDR3: CASSRSATNEKLFF

J: TRBJ2-3
V: TRBV30
D: NA
size: once
DNA: TGTGCCTGGAGTGTACTGAAACTAGCAGATACGCAGTATTTT
CDR3: CAWSVLKLADTQYF

J: TRBJ2-1
V: TRBV29-1
D: TRBD1
size: NA
DNA: TGCAGCGTGGGAGACAGGGGGCGCATGGATGAGCAGTTCTTC
CDR3: CSVGDRGRMDEQFF

J: TRBJ2-5
V: TRBV11-2
D: TRBD2
size: NA
DNA: TGTGCCAGCAGCTACGGGAGGTACCGGGAGACCCAGTACTTC
CDR3: CASSYGRYRETQYF

J: TRBJ1-5
V: TRBV11-2
D: NA
size: NA
DNA: TGTGCCAGCAGCCTAGTGGGGGGAGGGCAGCCCCAGCATTTT
CDR3: CASSLVGGGQPQHF

J: TRBJ2-7
V: TRBV29-1
D: NA
size: NA
DNA: TGCAGCGTTGAAGGACTGCGGGACGCCCCATACGAGCAGTACTTC
CDR3: CSVEGLRDAPYEQYF

J: TRBJ1-5
V: TRBV19
D: NA
size: NA
DNA: TGTGCCAGTAGTATAGACTCCCGGCAGCCCCAGCATTTT
CDR3: CASSIDSRQPQHF

J: TRBJ1-4
V: TRBV29-1
D: NA
size: NA
DNA: TGCAGCGTTGCCGGGGGATTGGAAGAAAAACTGTTTTTT
CDR3: CSVAGGLEEKLFF

J: TRBJ2-2
V: TRBV29-1
D: NA
size: few
DNA: TGCAGCGTTGCGGGGGCCAACACCGGGGAGCTGTTTTTT
CDR3: CSVAGANTGELFF

J: TRBJ1-2
V: TRBV7-2
D: TRBD1
size: few
DNA: TGTGCCAGCAGCTTACAGGGGGCAGGCTACACCTTC
CDR3: CASSLQGAGYTF

J: TRBJ1-2
V: TRBV29-1
D: TRBD1
size: NA
DNA: TGCAGCGTTGTGGTACAGGGGGATCGCTATGGCTACACCTTC
CDR3: CSVVVQGDRYGYTF

J: TRBJ2-5
V: TRBV5-1
D: TRBD2
size: NA
DNA: TGCGCCAGCAGCTTGGCTGGGTCTAGCGGGGGACAAGAGACCCAGTACTTC
CDR3: CASSLAGSSGGQETQYF

J: TRBJ2-2
V: TRBV30
D: NA
size: NA
DNA: TGTGCCTGGAGTGTGGTCGGGGTTTCCAGGGAGCTGTTTTTT
CDR3: CAWSVVGVSRELFF

J: TRBJ2-3
V: TRBV6-5
D: TRBD1
size: NA
DNA: TGTGCCAGCAGTTACTCGGGGACAGCTCTTCAGTATTTT
CDR3: CASSYSGTALQYF

J: TRBJ1-2
V: TRBV7-2
D: NA
size: NA
DNA: TGTGCCAGCAGCTTACAGGGACTCACCTATGGCTACACCTTC
CDR3: CASSLQGLTYGYTF

J: TRBJ2-5
V: TRBV30
D: NA
size: once
DNA: TGTGCCTGGAGTGTACAGGCGGGTTCGGAGACCCAGTACTTC
CDR3: CAWSVQAGSETQYF

J: TRBJ2-5
V: TRBV7-9
D: TRBD2
size: NA
DNA: TGTGCCAGCAGGCGACTAGCGGGGTTCTCCCCGGAGACCCAGTACTTC
CDR3: CASRRLAGFSPETQYF

J: TRBJ1-2
V: TRBV4-3
D: NA
size: NA
DNA: TGCGCCAGCAGCCAAGACAGGGGATATGGCTACACCTTC
CDR3: CASSQDRGYGYTF

J: TRBJ2-5
V: TRBV29-1
D: TRBD2
size: NA
DNA: TGCAGCGCCGGGGGGGGCTTTGAGACCCAGTACTTC
CDR3: CSAGGGFETQYF

J: TRBJ2-7
V: TRBV6-5
D: TRBD1
size: NA
DNA: TGTGCCAGCAGTTACGGGGGACAGGGTTTCTACGAGCAGTACTTC
CDR3: CASSYGGQGFYEQYF

J: TRBJ2-5
V: TRBV2
D: TRBD1
size: NA
DNA: TGTGCCAGCAGTGAAGGACAGGGTGGGACCCAGTACTTC
CDR3: CASSEGQGGTQYF

J: TRBJ2-3
V: TRBV5-1
D: NA
size: NA
DNA: TGCGCCAGCAGCTTGGAAATTCCGGGGAATGCAGATACGCAGTATTTT
CDR3: CASSLEIPGNADTQYF

J: TRBJ1-2
V: TRBV6-5
D: NA
size: NA
DNA: TGTGCCAGCAGACGGCCAGGGGCTCGTAACTATGGCTACACCTTC
CDR3: CASRRPGARNYGYTF

J: TRBJ2-2
V: TRBV7-9
D: NA
size: once
DNA: TGTGCCAGCAGCCTTCGGCCAGTGAACACCGGGGAGCTGTTTTTT
CDR3: CASSLRPVNTGELFF

J: TRBJ1-6
V: TRBV30
D: TRBD1
size: few
DNA: TGTGCCTTACAGGGGGAGTATAATTCACCCCTCCACTTT
CDR3: CALQGEYNSPLHF

J: TRBJ2-7
V: TRBV7-8
D: NA
size: medium-sized
DNA: TGTGCCAGCAGCCCGTCGACACTAACCTACGAGCAGTACTTC
CDR3: CASSPSTLTYEQYF

J: TRBJ1-1
V: TRBV18
D: NA
size: NA
DNA: TGTGCCAGCTCACCAAACAGGCAGAACACTGAAGCTTTCTTT
CDR3: CASSPNRQNTEAFF

J: TRBJ1-5
V: TRBV30
D: NA
size: few
DNA: TGTGCCTGGAGTGTGAGAAATCAGCCCCAGCATTTT
CDR3: CAWSVRNQPQHF

J: TRBJ1-6
V: TRBV30
D: NA
size: few
DNA: TGTGCCTGGAGTGTACGTAATTCACCCCTCCACTTT
CDR3: CAWSVRNSPLHF

J: TRBJ2-7
V: TRBV15
D: TRBD2
size: once
DNA: TGTGCCACCAGCACTCAGCCCGGGACTAGCGGGGGCAGCTCCTACGAGCAGTACTTC
CDR3: CATSTQPGTSGGSSYEQYF

J: TRBJ2-7
V: TRBV18
D: NA
size: few
DNA: TGTGCCAGCTCACCAACCGGGGGCTTCGAGCAGTACTTC
CDR3: CASSPTGGFEQYF

J: TRBJ1-5
V: TRBV15
D: NA
size: few
DNA: TGTGCCACCAGCAGGGGTGGGACACCAGATAGCAATCAGCCCCAGCATTTT
CDR3: CATSRGGTPDSNQPQHF

J: TRBJ1-1
V: TRBV6-1
D: NA
size: NA
DNA: TGTGCCAGCAGTGAGGGACCCAGGAACACTGAAGCTTTCTTT
CDR3: CASSEGPRNTEAFF

J: TRBJ2-7
V: TRBV5-5
D: NA
size: NA
DNA: TGTGCCAGCAGCTTGTACTCACAGGGCGTTAACGAGCAGTACTTC
CDR3: CASSLYSQGVNEQYF

J: TRBJ2-3
V: TRBV30
D: NA
size: once
DNA: TGTGCCTGGAGTGTACGGCAGCATACGCAGTATTTT
CDR3: CAWSVRQHTQYF